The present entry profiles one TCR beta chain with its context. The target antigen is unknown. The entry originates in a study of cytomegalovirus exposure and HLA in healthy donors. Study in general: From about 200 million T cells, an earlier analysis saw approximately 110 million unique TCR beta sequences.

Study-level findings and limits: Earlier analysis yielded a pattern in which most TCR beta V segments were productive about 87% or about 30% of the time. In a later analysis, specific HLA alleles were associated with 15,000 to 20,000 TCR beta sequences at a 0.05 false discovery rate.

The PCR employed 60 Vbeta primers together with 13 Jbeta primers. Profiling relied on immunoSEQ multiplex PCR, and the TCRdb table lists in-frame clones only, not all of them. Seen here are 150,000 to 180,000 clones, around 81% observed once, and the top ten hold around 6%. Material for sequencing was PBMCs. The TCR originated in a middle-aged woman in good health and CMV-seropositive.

The CDR3 region has the DNA TGTGCCTGGAATGGTGACAGGGGGCTGCGGGACAAAAACATTCAGTACTTC. It translates to CAWNGDRGLRDKNIQYF. V gene TRBV30 combines with J gene TRBJ2-4, with 10 positions matching TRBD1. Germline CDR1 GTSNPN, CDR2 SVGIG (reference sequence). Trimming took 4 bases from V and 3 from J; bases not matched to a gene: 12. CDR3 length: 17 amino acids.